This entry features one TCR beta chain sequence. This clonotype was seen only a few times. The antigen it binds to is not known. The sample holds no much larger clone one base away, and base qualities are not on file. This sample stems from a study of immune characterization of retroperitoneal liposarcoma (dated by TCRdb to between 2018 and 2021). Libraries were made using PCR. TCRdb names NextSeq 500 as the instrument used. In TCRdb, the public reads were trimmed at Q25 with fastp and aligned with MiXCR, with productive beta chains retained. Every CDR3 protein is listed once, alongside the most common genes and DNA of its rows. In this sample the table shows 9,000 to 13,000 distinct CDR3 sequences, around 26% of which occur a single time. Of the sample, around 8.4% is held by the ten largest clones. The TCR was taken from a male donor with retroperitoneal liposarcoma. Sequencing was performed on tumor tissue.

The CDR3 protein sequence reads: CASSGQTGGTGELFF. Here is the DNA: TGTGCCAGCAGCGGACAGACAGGGGGAACCGGGGAGCTGTTTTTT. The V and J segments used are TRBV7-2 and TRBJ2-2, with 9 junctional bases fitting TRBD1. From its cysteine to its phenylalanine, the CDR3 spans 15 amino acids. The retained sequence is limited to the CDR3, 45 bases, with the frame set at the first base. CDR1 and CDR2, looked up from the germline V gene, are SGHTA and FQGNSA. Here V drops 5 bases and J drops 5 bases, and the junction holds 6 bases not matched to any gene.